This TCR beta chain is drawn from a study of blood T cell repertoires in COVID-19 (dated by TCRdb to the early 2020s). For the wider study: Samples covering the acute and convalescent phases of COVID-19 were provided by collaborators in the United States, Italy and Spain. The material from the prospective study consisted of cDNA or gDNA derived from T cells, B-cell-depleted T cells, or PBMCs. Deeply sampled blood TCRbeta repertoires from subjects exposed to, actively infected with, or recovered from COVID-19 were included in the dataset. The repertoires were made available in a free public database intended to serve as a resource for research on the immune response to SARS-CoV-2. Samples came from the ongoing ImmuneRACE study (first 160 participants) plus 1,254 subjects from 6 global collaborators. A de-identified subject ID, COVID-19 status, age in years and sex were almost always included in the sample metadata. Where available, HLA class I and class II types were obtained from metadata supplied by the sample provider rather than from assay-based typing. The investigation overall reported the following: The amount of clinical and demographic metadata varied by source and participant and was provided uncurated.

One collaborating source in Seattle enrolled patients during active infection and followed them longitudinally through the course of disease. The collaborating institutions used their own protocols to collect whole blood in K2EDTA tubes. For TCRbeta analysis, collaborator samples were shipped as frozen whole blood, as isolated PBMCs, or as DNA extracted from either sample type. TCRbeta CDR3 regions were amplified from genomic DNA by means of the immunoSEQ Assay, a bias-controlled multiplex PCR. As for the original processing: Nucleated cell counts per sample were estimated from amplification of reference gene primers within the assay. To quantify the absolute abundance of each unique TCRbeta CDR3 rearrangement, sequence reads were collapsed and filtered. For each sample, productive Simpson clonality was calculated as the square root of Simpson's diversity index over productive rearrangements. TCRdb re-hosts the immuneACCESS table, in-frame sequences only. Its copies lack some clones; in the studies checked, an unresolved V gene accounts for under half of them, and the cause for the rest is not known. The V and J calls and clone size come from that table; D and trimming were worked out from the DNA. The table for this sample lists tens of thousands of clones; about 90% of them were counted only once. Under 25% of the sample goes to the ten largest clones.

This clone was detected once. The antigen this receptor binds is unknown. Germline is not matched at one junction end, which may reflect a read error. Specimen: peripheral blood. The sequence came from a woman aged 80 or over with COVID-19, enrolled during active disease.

In nucleotide form, the sequence is TGTGCCAGTGGTATTCCGGGACAAAGCAATCAGCCCCAGCATTTT. Its amino acids are CASGIPGQSNQPQHF. This chain joins TRBV19 to TRBJ1-5; TRBD1 is a possible D gene, resting on 6 matching bases. From the germline V gene (reference sequence), CDR1 is LNHDA and CDR2 is SQIVND. The CDR3 spans 15 residues, from the cysteine through the phenylalanine. The CDR3 DNA has 45 bases and is translated from base 1.